This T cell receptor (beta chain) was recorded in a study of T cell clones after liver transplantation. Study context: Post-transplant blood was tracked for graft-donor-reactive T cell clones identified in a pre-transplant mixed lymphocyte reaction.

CDR3 length: 12 amino acids. V gave up 4 bases and J gave up 5 bases, with 10 bases separating them. The germline gives CDR1 SGHRS, CDR2 YFSETQ. Findings and limits, study-wide: A significant post-transplant drop in circulating graft-donor-reactive CD4 TCRbeta sequences occurred in most of the 8 subjects.

Regarding this clone: Its target is not known.

Measured with immunoSEQ multiplex PCR; TCRdb has only the in-frame clones, and not every one. The data hold 35,000 to 45,000 clones, with about 86% observed a single time. The gene calls are TRBV5-1 and TRBJ2-7; no reliable D call. The source is a human patient who received a liver transplant. The graft donor may be the source of some T cells. The source material was CD4+ T cells from blood, sampled 24 months after liver transplant. CDR3 in DNA: TGCGCCAGCAGCCCAAATGGCGACGAGCAGTACTTC. As protein: CASSPNGDEQYF.